This is a list of T cell receptor beta chains from one sample in a study of cytomegalovirus exposure and HLA in healthy donors. The table came from immunoSEQ multiplex PCR; TCRdb's copy has only in-frame clones and leaves some out. The sample includes some 140,000 clones, about 66% of them seen just once. Material for sequencing was PBMCs. All receptors come from a human donor in good health. CDR3s include the opening cysteine and the closing phenylalanine or tryptophan. D genes are given only for firm matches. A row's size may be missing; if present it is once, few, many or a size class.

clone size: once; D gene: TRBD2; J gene: TRBJ2-5; V gene: TRBV29-1; CDR3 DNA: TGCAGCTCCGCGGGGGAAGAGACCCAGTACTTC; CDR3 protein: CSSAGEETQYF
clone size: NA; D gene: NA; J gene: TRBJ2-7; V gene: TRBV7-3; CDR3 DNA: TGTGCCAGCAGCCCAGGCCCGACCTACGAGCAGTACTTC; CDR3 protein: CASSPGPTYEQYF
clone size: few; D gene: TRBD2; J gene: TRBJ2-7; V gene: TRBV11-1; CDR3 DNA: TGTGCCAGCAGCTTGGGACTAGCGGGAACGTACGAGCAGTACTTC; CDR3 protein: CASSLGLAGTYEQYF
clone size: NA; D gene: TRBD1; J gene: TRBJ1-2; V gene: TRBV29-1; CDR3 DNA: TGCAGCGGCGGACAGGTGGGCTATGGCTACACCTTC; CDR3 protein: CSGGQVGYGYTF
clone size: NA; D gene: NA; J gene: TRBJ1-2; V gene: TRBV7-9; CDR3 DNA: TGTGCCAGCAGCTTGGAAGGGGATGTAGGCTATGGCTACACCTTC; CDR3 protein: CASSLEGDVGYGYTF
clone size: NA; D gene: NA; J gene: TRBJ1-2; V gene: TRBV19; CDR3 DNA: TGTGCCAGTAGTATAGAAAACAGGGAATTCGATGGCTACACCTTC; CDR3 protein: CASSIENREFDGYTF
clone size: NA; D gene: TRBD1; J gene: TRBJ1-2; V gene: TRBV6-1; CDR3 DNA: TGTGCCAGCAGTGGGCGGACAGGGCTTGTATGGGATGGCTACACCTTC; CDR3 protein: CASSGRTGLVWDGYTF
clone size: NA; D gene: TRBD1; J gene: TRBJ2-7; V gene: TRBV28; CDR3 DNA: TGTGCCAGCGGAATAATGCCGGGGACAGGGGCCTACGAGCAGTACTTC; CDR3 protein: CASGIMPGTGAYEQYF
clone size: NA; D gene: TRBD2; J gene: TRBJ2-1; V gene: TRBV11-3; CDR3 DNA: TGTGCCAGCAGCTTAGAGGGACTAGCGGGAGGGCCATCCTTCTTC; CDR3 protein: CASSLEGLAGGPSFF
clone size: NA; D gene: NA; J gene: TRBJ2-7; V gene: TRBV5-1; CDR3 DNA: TGCGCCAGCAGCTTCCGATGGGACACCTACGAGCAGTACTTC; CDR3 protein: CASSFRWDTYEQYF
clone size: NA; D gene: NA; J gene: TRBJ2-7; V gene: TRBV2; CDR3 DNA: TGTGCCAGCAGTTACGGCCCCCGCGGCGGGGACGAGCAGTACTTC; CDR3 protein: CASSYGPRGGDEQYF
clone size: few; D gene: NA; J gene: TRBJ2-3; V gene: TRBV5-1; CDR3 DNA: TGCGCCAGCAGTTCCCTTCGCGGAGCGGCAGATACGCAGTATTTT; CDR3 protein: CASSSLRGAADTQYF
clone size: few; D gene: NA; J gene: TRBJ2-7; V gene: TRBV6-1; CDR3 DNA: TGTGCCAGCAGTGAAGACTTTTCGAAATCCTACGAGCAGTACTTC; CDR3 protein: CASSEDFSKSYEQYF
clone size: NA; D gene: NA; J gene: TRBJ1-5; V gene: TRBV19; CDR3 DNA: TGTGCCAGTAGTATAGCCGACAGCCCAAGAGAAGGGCATTTT; CDR3 protein: CASSIADSPREGHF
clone size: NA; D gene: TRBD1; J gene: TRBJ2-1; V gene: TRBV5-1; CDR3 DNA: TGCGCCAGCAGCTTCGGCACAGGGGGCTTTTATGAGCAGTTCTTC; CDR3 protein: CASSFGTGGFYEQFF
clone size: NA; D gene: NA; J gene: TRBJ2-7; V gene: TRBV11-2; CDR3 DNA: TGTGCCAGCAGCCCCAGCTACGAGCAGTACTTC; CDR3 protein: CASSPSYEQYF
clone size: NA; D gene: TRBD2; J gene: TRBJ2-1; V gene: TRBV2; CDR3 DNA: TGTGCCAGCAGTGTATCGACTAGCGGGCCCTCCTACAATGAGCAGTTCTTC; CDR3 protein: CASSVSTSGPSYNEQFF
clone size: NA; D gene: NA; J gene: TRBJ2-7; V gene: TRBV27; CDR3 DNA: TGTGCCAGCAGTCCGATGGACACCTGGGACTACGAGCAGTACTTC; CDR3 protein: CASSPMDTWDYEQYF
clone size: NA; D gene: TRBD2; J gene: TRBJ2-1; V gene: TRBV14; CDR3 DNA: TGTGCCAGCAGCCAATTCCCTAGCGGGTTAATCTCCTACAATGAGCAGTTCTTC; CDR3 protein: CASSQFPSGLISYNEQFF
clone size: NA; D gene: TRBD2; J gene: TRBJ2-7; V gene: TRBV7-9; CDR3 DNA: TGTGCCAGCAGCTTAGAGGGACTAGCGGGAGGGCCTATGTACTTC; CDR3 protein: CASSLEGLAGGPMYF
clone size: NA; D gene: TRBD2; J gene: TRBJ2-7; V gene: TRBV28; CDR3 DNA: TGTGCCAGCAGTCCCCCGGGACTAGCGGGAGAGTACGAGCAGTACTTC; CDR3 protein: CASSPPGLAGEYEQYF
clone size: few; D gene: NA; J gene: TRBJ2-1; V gene: TRBV2; CDR3 DNA: TGTGCCAGCAGCCTCGGCGGCATAGGTAACAATGAGCAGTTCTTC; CDR3 protein: CASSLGGIGNNEQFF
clone size: few; D gene: NA; J gene: TRBJ2-4; V gene: TRBV7-2; CDR3 DNA: TGTGCCAGCAGCTTAGGGTTCGGGAACATTCAGTACTTC; CDR3 protein: CASSLGFGNIQYF
clone size: NA; D gene: NA; J gene: TRBJ2-2; V gene: TRBV28; CDR3 DNA: TGTGCCAGCAGTGTACAATTGGGGGAGCTGTTTTTT; CDR3 protein: CASSVQLGELFF
clone size: few; D gene: TRBD1; J gene: TRBJ2-1; V gene: TRBV7-3; CDR3 DNA: TGTGCCAGCAGCAACACAGGGGGCGTCTACAATGAGCAGTTCTTC; CDR3 protein: CASSNTGGVYNEQFF
clone size: NA; D gene: NA; J gene: TRBJ2-1; V gene: TRBV9; CDR3 DNA: TGTGCCAGCAGCGTCCAAGGGGGAGACTACAATGAGCAGTTCTTC; CDR3 protein: CASSVQGGDYNEQFF
clone size: NA; D gene: NA; J gene: TRBJ1-5; V gene: TRBV7-2; CDR3 DNA: TGTGCCAGCAGCTTAGCCCGGGGGAATCAGCCCCAGCATTTT; CDR3 protein: CASSLARGNQPQHF
clone size: NA; D gene: TRBD2; J gene: TRBJ2-1; V gene: TRBV4-3; CDR3 DNA: TGCGCCAGCAGCCAGGAGAGCGGGATCTCCTACAATGAGCAGTTCTTC; CDR3 protein: CASSQESGISYNEQFF
clone size: once; D gene: NA; J gene: TRBJ1-5; V gene: TRBV2; CDR3 DNA: TGTGCCAGCAGTGTGACAGATCTAGGGTCGACCCAGCATTTT; CDR3 protein: CASSVTDLGSTQHF
clone size: once; D gene: NA; J gene: TRBJ2-7; V gene: TRBV27; CDR3 DNA: TGTGCCAGCAGTATCCGGGGTGGGAACGAGCAGTACTTC; CDR3 protein: CASSIRGGNEQYF
clone size: NA; D gene: TRBD1; J gene: TRBJ1-5; V gene: TRBV2; CDR3 DNA: TGTGCCAGCAGCGTCCAGGGGGCAAGCAATCAGCCCCAGCATTTT; CDR3 protein: CASSVQGASNQPQHF
clone size: NA; D gene: NA; J gene: TRBJ2-2; V gene: TRBV27; CDR3 DNA: TGTGCCAGCAGTTTATACGGGAACACCGGGGAGCTGTTTTTT; CDR3 protein: CASSLYGNTGELFF
clone size: few; D gene: TRBD2; J gene: TRBJ2-1; V gene: TRBV18; CDR3 DNA: TGTGCCAGCTCACCCTCCGGGACTAGCGTAAACAATGAGCAGTTCTTC; CDR3 protein: CASSPSGTSVNNEQFF
clone size: NA; D gene: TRBD2; J gene: TRBJ2-1; V gene: TRBV9; CDR3 DNA: TGTGCCAGCAGCTTTACTAGCGGTTTTAACAATGAGCAGTTCTTC; CDR3 protein: CASSFTSGFNNEQFF
clone size: NA; D gene: NA; J gene: TRBJ2-3; V gene: TRBV2; CDR3 DNA: TGTGCCAGCAGTGCGGGGACTCCGGTGTTGTATTTT; CDR3 protein: CASSAGTPVLYF
clone size: NA; D gene: TRBD1; J gene: TRBJ1-1; V gene: TRBV27; CDR3 DNA: TGTGCCAGCAGTTCCGGACAGGGGTTCGTCAACACTGAAGCTTTCTTT; CDR3 protein: CASSSGQGFVNTEAFF
clone size: NA; D gene: TRBD1; J gene: TRBJ1-2; V gene: TRBV10-3; CDR3 DNA: TGTGCCATCAGTGAGTCAGGGCAGGGGGCTGGCTACACCTTC; CDR3 protein: CAISESGQGAGYTF
clone size: NA; D gene: TRBD2; J gene: TRBJ2-1; V gene: TRBV18; CDR3 DNA: TGTGCCAGCTCACCGGCTAGCGGGAGCTCCTACAATGAGCAGTTCTTC; CDR3 protein: CASSPASGSSYNEQFF
clone size: NA; D gene: TRBD2; J gene: TRBJ2-7; V gene: TRBV11-3; CDR3 DNA: TGTGCCAGCAGCTTAGTCGGGACTAGTCTCTACGAGCAGTACTTC; CDR3 protein: CASSLVGTSLYEQYF
clone size: NA; D gene: TRBD2; J gene: TRBJ2-2; V gene: TRBV2; CDR3 DNA: TGTGCCAGCATTTCACTAGCGGGACCAACGCCCGGGGAGCTGTTTTTT; CDR3 protein: CASISLAGPTPGELFF
clone size: NA; D gene: TRBD1; J gene: TRBJ2-7; V gene: TRBV6-5; CDR3 DNA: TGTGCCAGCAGTTACTCGGACAGGGGGCGTTACGAGCAGTACTTC; CDR3 protein: CASSYSDRGRYEQYF
clone size: few; D gene: TRBD1; J gene: TRBJ2-7; V gene: TRBV6-4; CDR3 DNA: TGTGCCAGCAGTCCTGGACAGGGGGCTGAGGAGCAGTACTTC; CDR3 protein: CASSPGQGAEEQYF
clone size: NA; D gene: TRBD1; J gene: TRBJ2-1; V gene: TRBV7-9; CDR3 DNA: TGTGCCAGCAGCTCACTCGGGGCAGGGGGATCCTACAATGAGCAGTTCTTC; CDR3 protein: CASSSLGAGGSYNEQFF
clone size: once; D gene: TRBD2; J gene: TRBJ2-2; V gene: TRBV28; CDR3 DNA: TGTGCCAGCACTCCGGGCGGGGCGGGAGCCGGGGAGCTGTTTTTT; CDR3 protein: CASTPGGAGAGELFF
clone size: NA; D gene: NA; J gene: TRBJ1-1; V gene: TRBV19; CDR3 DNA: TGTGCCAGTAGTATAGGACAGGTGAACACTGAAGCTTTCTTT; CDR3 protein: CASSIGQVNTEAFF
clone size: few; D gene: NA; J gene: TRBJ1-5; V gene: TRBV5-4; CDR3 DNA: TGTGCCAGCAGCGTTCAGGGGTACAATCAGCCCCAGCATTTT; CDR3 protein: CASSVQGYNQPQHF
clone size: NA; D gene: TRBD2; J gene: TRBJ2-7; V gene: TRBV6-1; CDR3 DNA: TGTGCCAGCAGACCCGGGACTACGAGCTCCTACGAGCAGTACTTC; CDR3 protein: CASRPGTTSSYEQYF
clone size: once; D gene: NA; J gene: TRBJ2-5; V gene: TRBV6-5; CDR3 DNA: TGTGCCAGCAGGCTACAGGGTGAGGAGACCCAGTACTTC; CDR3 protein: CASRLQGEETQYF
clone size: NA; D gene: NA; J gene: TRBJ1-3; V gene: TRBV18; CDR3 DNA: TGTGCCAGCTCACCACCCCGGACAGACTCTGGAAACACCATATATTTT; CDR3 protein: CASSPPRTDSGNTIYF
clone size: NA; D gene: TRBD1; J gene: TRBJ2-3; V gene: TRBV27; CDR3 DNA: TGTGCCAGCAGGGGACAGGGCTCACGTACGCAGTATTTT; CDR3 protein: CASRGQGSRTQYF
clone size: NA; D gene: TRBD1; J gene: TRBJ2-7; V gene: TRBV5-6; CDR3 DNA: TGTGCCAGCAGCATGACAGGGAACGAGCAGTACTTC; CDR3 protein: CASSMTGNEQYF
clone size: NA; D gene: TRBD2; J gene: TRBJ2-7; V gene: TRBV7-6; CDR3 DNA: TGTGCCAGCAGCGGGACTAGCGGGACCCACGAGCAGTACTTC; CDR3 protein: CASSGTSGTHEQYF
clone size: NA; D gene: TRBD2; J gene: TRBJ2-1; V gene: TRBV7-8; CDR3 DNA: TGTGCCAGCAGCGGGACTAGCGGGGTCTACAATGAGCAGTTCTTC; CDR3 protein: CASSGTSGVYNEQFF
clone size: NA; D gene: TRBD1; J gene: TRBJ1-2; V gene: TRBV27; CDR3 DNA: TGTGCCAGCAGTACCCGACAGGGGTATTATGGCTACACCTTC; CDR3 protein: CASSTRQGYYGYTF
clone size: few; D gene: NA; J gene: TRBJ2-1; V gene: TRBV4-1; CDR3 DNA: TGCGCCAGCAGCCCCCACGGGGGGACATTCGGAGACAATGAGCAGTTCTTC; CDR3 protein: CASSPHGGTFGDNEQFF
clone size: NA; D gene: NA; J gene: TRBJ2-7; V gene: TRBV25-1; CDR3 DNA: TGTGCCAGCTCCCTTGGTGGGGCCGGCTACGAGCAGTACTTC; CDR3 protein: CASSLGGAGYEQYF
clone size: NA; D gene: NA; J gene: TRBJ2-3; V gene: TRBV10-3; CDR3 DNA: TGTGCCATCGCCCGGGACTTCACAGATACGCAGTATTTT; CDR3 protein: CAIARDFTDTQYF
clone size: NA; D gene: NA; J gene: TRBJ2-5; V gene: TRBV7-2; CDR3 DNA: TGTGCCAGCAGCTTAGGGCTAGCTGAGACCCAGTACTTC; CDR3 protein: CASSLGLAETQYF
clone size: NA; D gene: NA; J gene: TRBJ2-6; V gene: TRBV19; CDR3 DNA: TGTGCCAGTAGTATTACAGGTACTACTGGGGCCAACGTCCTGACTTTC; CDR3 protein: CASSITGTTGANVLTF